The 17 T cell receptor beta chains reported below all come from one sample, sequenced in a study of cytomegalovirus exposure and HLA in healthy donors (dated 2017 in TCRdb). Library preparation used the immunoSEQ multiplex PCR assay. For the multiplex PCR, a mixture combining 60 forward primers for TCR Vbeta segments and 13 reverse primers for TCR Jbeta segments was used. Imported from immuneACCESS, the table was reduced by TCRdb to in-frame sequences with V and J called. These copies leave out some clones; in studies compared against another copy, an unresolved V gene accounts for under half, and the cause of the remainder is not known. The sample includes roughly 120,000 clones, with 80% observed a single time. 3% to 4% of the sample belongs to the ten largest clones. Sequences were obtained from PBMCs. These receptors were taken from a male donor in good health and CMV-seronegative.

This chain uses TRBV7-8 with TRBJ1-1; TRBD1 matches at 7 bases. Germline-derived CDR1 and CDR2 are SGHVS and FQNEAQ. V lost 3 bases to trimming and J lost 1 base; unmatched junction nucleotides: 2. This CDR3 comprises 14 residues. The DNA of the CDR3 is TGTGCCAGCAGCTTGACAGGGACGAACACTGAAGCTTTCTTT. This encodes CASSLTGTNTEAFF.

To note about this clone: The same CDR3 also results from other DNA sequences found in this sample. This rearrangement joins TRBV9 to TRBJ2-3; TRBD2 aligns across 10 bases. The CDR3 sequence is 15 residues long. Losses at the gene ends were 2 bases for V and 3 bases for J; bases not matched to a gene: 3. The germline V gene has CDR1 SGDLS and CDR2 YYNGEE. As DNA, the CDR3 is TGTGCCAGCAGCGTTTTAGCGGGGGGAACAGATACGCAGTATTTT. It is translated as CASSVLAGGTDTQYF.

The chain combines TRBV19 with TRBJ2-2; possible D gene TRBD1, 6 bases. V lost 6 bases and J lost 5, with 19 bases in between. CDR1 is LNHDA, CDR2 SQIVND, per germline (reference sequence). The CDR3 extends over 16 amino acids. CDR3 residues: CASRGGRARRTGELFF. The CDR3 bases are TGTGCCAGTAGAGGGGGTAGGGCGCGAAGGACCGGGGAGCTGTTTTTT.

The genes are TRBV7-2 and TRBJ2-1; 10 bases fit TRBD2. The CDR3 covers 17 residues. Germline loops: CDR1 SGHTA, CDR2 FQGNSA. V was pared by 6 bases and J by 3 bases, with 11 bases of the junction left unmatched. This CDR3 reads CASSVAGGGSFYNEQFF. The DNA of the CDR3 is TGTGCCAGCAGTGTAGCGGGGGGCGGGAGTTTCTACAATGAGCAGTTCTTC. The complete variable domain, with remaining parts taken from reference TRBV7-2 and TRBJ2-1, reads GAGVSQSPSNKVTEKGKDVELRCDPISGHTALYWYRQSLGQGLEFLIYFQGNSAPDKSGLPSDRFSAERTGGSVSTLTIQRTQQEDSAVYLCASSVAGGGSFYNEQFFGPGTRLTVL.

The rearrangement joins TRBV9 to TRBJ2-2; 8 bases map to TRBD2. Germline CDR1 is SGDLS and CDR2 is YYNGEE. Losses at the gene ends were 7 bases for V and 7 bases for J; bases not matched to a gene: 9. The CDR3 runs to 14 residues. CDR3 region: CASVRGLDLGELFF. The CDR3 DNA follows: TGTGCCAGCGTCCGGGGACTAGACCTCGGGGAGCTGTTTTTT.

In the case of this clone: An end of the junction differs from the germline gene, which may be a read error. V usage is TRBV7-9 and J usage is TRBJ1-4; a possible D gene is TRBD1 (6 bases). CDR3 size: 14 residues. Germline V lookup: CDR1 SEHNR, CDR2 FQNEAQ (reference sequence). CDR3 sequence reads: CSSSFGQYNEKLFF. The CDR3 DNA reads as TGTTCCAGCAGCTTCGGACAGTACAATGAAAAACTGTTTTTT. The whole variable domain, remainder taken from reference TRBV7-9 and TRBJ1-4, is DTGVSQNPRHKITKRGQNVTFRCDPISEHNRLYWYRQTLGQGPEFLTYFQNEAQLEKSRLLSDRFSAERPKGSFSTLEIQRTEQGDSAMYLCSSSFGQYNEKLFFGSGTQLSVL.

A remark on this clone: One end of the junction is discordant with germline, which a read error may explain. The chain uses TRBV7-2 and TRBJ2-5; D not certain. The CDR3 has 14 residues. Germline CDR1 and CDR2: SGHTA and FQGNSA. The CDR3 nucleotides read TGTGCCAGCAGCTCTCAGAGGTCTCCCGTCCCATGGAACTTC. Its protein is CASSSQRSPVPWNF.

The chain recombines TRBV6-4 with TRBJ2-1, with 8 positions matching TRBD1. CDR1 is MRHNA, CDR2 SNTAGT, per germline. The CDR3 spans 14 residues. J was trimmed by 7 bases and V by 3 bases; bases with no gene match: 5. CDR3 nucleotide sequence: TGTGCCAGCAGTGAATACGACAGGGGAAATGAGCAGTTCTTC. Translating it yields CASSEYDRGNEQFF.

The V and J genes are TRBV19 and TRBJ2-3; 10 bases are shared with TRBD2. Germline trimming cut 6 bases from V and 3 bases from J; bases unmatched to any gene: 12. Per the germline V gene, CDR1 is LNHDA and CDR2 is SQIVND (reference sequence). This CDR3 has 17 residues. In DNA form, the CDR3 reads TGTGCCAGTAGCGATAGGGGGGTAGCGGGAGGAACAGATACGCAGTATTTT. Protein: CASSDRGVAGGTDTQYF.

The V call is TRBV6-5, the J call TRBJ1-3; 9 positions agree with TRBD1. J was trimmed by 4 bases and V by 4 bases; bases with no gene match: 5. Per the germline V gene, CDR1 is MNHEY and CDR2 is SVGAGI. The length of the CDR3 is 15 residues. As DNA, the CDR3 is TGTGCCAGCAGTTCCACAGGGGGCGCCGGAAACACCATATATTTT. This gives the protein CASSSTGGAGNTIYF.

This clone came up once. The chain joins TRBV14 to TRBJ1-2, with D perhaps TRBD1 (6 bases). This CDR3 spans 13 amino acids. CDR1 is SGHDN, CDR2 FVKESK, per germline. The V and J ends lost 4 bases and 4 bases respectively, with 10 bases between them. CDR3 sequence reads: CASSPGVAYGYTF. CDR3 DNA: TGTGCCAGCAGCCCAGGGGTGGCCTATGGCTACACCTTC.

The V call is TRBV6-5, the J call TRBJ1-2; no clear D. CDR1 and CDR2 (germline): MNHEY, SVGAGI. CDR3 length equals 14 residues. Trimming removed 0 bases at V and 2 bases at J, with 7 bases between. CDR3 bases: TGTGCCAGCAGTTACTCGACACAGAACTATGGCTACACCTTC. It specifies CASSYSTQNYGYTF.

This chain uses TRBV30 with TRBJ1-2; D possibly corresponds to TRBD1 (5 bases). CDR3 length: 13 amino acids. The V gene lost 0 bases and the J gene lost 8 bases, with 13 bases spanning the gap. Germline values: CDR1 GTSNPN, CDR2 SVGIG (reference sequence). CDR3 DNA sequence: TGTGCCTGGAGTGTAAAAGGGGCAGGGGGCTACACCTTC. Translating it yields CAWSVKGAGGYTF.

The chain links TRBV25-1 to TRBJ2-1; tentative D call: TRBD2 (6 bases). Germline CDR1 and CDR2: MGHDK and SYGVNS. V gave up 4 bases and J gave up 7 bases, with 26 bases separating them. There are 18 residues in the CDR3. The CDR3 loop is CASSGRRMEGSSGNEQFF. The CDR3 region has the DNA TGTGCCAGCAGTGGGCGCCGAATGGAGGGGTCAAGTGGGAATGAGCAGTTCTTC.

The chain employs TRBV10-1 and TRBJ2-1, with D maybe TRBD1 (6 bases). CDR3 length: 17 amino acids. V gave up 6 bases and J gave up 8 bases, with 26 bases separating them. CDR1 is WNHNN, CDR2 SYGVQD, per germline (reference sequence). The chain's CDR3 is CASSTSSQGWGLDEQFF. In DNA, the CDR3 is TGCGCCAGCAGCACATCAAGCCAGGGGTGGGGATTGGATGAGCAGTTCTTC.

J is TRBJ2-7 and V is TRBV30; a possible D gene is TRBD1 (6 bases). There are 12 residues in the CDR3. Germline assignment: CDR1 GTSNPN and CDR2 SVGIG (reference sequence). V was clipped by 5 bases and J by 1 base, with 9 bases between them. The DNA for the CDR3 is TGTGCCTGGGAGACAGGATCCTACGAGCAGTACTTC. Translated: CAWETGSYEQYF.

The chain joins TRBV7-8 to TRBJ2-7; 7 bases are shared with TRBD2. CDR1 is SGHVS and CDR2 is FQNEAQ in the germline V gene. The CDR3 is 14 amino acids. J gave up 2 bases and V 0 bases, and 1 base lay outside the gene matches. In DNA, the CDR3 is TGTGCCAGCAGCTTAGCGGGAGGGACCTACGAGCAGTACTTC. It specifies CASSLAGGTYEQYF.